Below are 13 T cell receptor beta chains sequenced from a single sample in a study of monozygotic twins with cystic fibrosis. Assay used: immunoSEQ multiplex PCR; TCRdb lists only in-frame clones, some missing. The table shows roughly 14,000 clones, with just under 95% occurring only once. The sequenced material came from blood. The receptors derive from a girl under 10 years old with cystic fibrosis.

This sequence joins TRBV9 and TRBJ1-1; D not resolved. This CDR3 comprises 13 residues. V was shortened by 4 bases and J by 3 bases, with 10 bases between the two germline ends. The germline CDR1 and CDR2 sequences are SGDLS and YYNGEE. CDR3: CASSPGLDTEAFF. The DNA for the CDR3 is TGTGCCAGCAGCCCCGGGTTGGACACTGAAGCTTTCTTT.

The J gene is TRBJ1-2, the V gene TRBV29-1; no clear D. Trimming cost V 2 bases and J 8 bases, with 9 bases left between them. CDR3 length: 11 residues. The germline CDR1 and CDR2 sequences are SQVTM and ANQGSEA. CDR3 sequence (DNA): TGCAGCGTTGAATTGGGCGGAGGCTACACCTTC. Protein: CSVELGGGYTF.

This clone showed up just once. The rearrangement links TRBV6-1 to TRBJ1-1; TRBD1 might be the D (6 bases). The V gene's germline CDR1 is MNHNS and CDR2 SASEGT. Trimming pared 10 bases from V and 4 bases from J, leaving 16 bases between. This CDR3 is 13 amino acids long. CDR3 nucleotides: TGTGCCATCATAATACAGGGAGGCACTGAAGCTTTCTTT. Protein product: CAIIIQGGTEAFF.

The table lists this clone with a count of one. The CDR3 nucleotides are TGTGCCAGCAGCCCGAGAGCTAAATACACCGGGGAGCTGTTTTTT. As protein: CASSPRAKYTGELFF. The gene calls are TRBV5-8 and TRBJ2-2; no reliable D call. From germline, CDR1 is SGHTS and CDR2 YDEGEE. The CDR3 is made up of 15 amino acids. Trimming took 4 bases from V and 3 from J, leaving 13 bases between them.

The rearrangement joins TRBV4-3 to TRBJ2-3, with a tentative D call TRBD2 (6 bases). V dropped 4 bases and J dropped 2 bases, with 16 bases sitting between them. The CDR3 runs to 16 residues. Per germline, CDR1 LGHNA and CDR2 YSLEER. The DNA of the CDR3 is TGCGCCAGCAGCCGGATGACTAGTTCCCACACAGATACGCAGTATTTT. Translating it yields CASSRMTSSHTDTQYF.

This chain uses TRBV28 with TRBJ2-7; the match to TRBD1 covers 7 bases. J lost 3 bases, V lost 6 bases, and 8 bases had no gene match. This CDR3 region has 14 residues. Looked up from germline, CDR1 is MDHEN and CDR2 is SYDVKM. The CDR3 nucleotides read TGTGCCAGCAGCGATCCGGGACAGAGCTACGAGCAGTACTTC. Translated, it gives CASSDPGQSYEQYF. The full variable domain, its missing parts supplied by reference TRBV28 and TRBJ2-7, is DVKVTQSSRYLVKRTGEKVFLECVQDMDHENMFWYRQDPGLGLRLIYFSYDVKMKEKGDIPEGYSVSREKKERFSLILESASTNQTSMYLCASSDPGQSYEQYFGPGTRLTVT.

The V call is TRBV18, the J call TRBJ1-2; D may be TRBD1 (6 bases). V lost 3 bases to trimming and J lost 2 bases, with 13 bases between them. CDR1 and CDR2 from the germline V gene are KGHSH and LQKENI. The CDR3 contains 15 residues. The CDR3 protein is CASSPTQGSNYGYTF. CDR3 coding DNA: TGTGCCAGCTCACCCACACAGGGCTCGAACTATGGCTACACCTTC.

J is TRBJ2-7 and V is TRBV19, with TRBD2 matching over 9 bases. Germline-derived CDR1 and CDR2 are LNHDA and SQIVND (reference sequence). The V and J ends lost 5 bases and 4 bases, in that order; junction bases with no gene match: 9. The CDR3 contains 15 residues. The chain's CDR3 is CASSRLASGTYEQYF. The CDR3 DNA reads TGTGCCAGTAGTCGCTTGGCTAGCGGGACTTACGAGCAGTACTTC. Filled out from reference TRBV19 and TRBJ2-7, the complete variable domain reads DGGITQSPKYLFRKEGQNVTLSCEQNLNHDAMYWYRQDPGQGLRLIYYSQIVNDFQKGDIAEGYSVSREKKESFPLTVTSAQKNPTAFYLCASSRLASGTYEQYFGPGTRLTVT.

This clone was observed once. The V and J genes are TRBV7-3 and TRBJ2-2; 9 bases are a match to TRBD1. Germline V gives CDR1 SGHTA, CDR2 FQGTGA. V lost 5 bases, J lost 4 bases, and 8 bases stayed unmatched. The CDR3 totals 16 residues. The CDR3 loop is CASSPRGTGTTGELFF. The CDR3 DNA reads TGTGCCAGCAGCCCACGAGGGACAGGGACCACCGGGGAGCTGTTTTTT.

The chain combines TRBV7-2 with TRBJ2-3; TRBD2 aligns across 9 bases. The CDR3 runs 17 residues. Per the germline V gene, CDR1 is SGHTA and CDR2 is FQGNSA. V lost 1 base and J lost 2; bases outside the gene matches: 7. CDR3 protein: CASSLVPAGGITDTQYF. For the CDR3, the DNA is TGTGCCAGCAGCTTAGTCCCAGCGGGGGGAATCACAGATACGCAGTATTTT.

The rearrangement links TRBV10-3 to TRBJ2-5; D is undetermined. Trimming removed 8 bases from V and 0 bases from J, with 7 bases in between. Germline-derived CDR1 and CDR2 are ENHRY and SYGVKD. The CDR3 has 12 residues. CDR3 sequence: CAIGANQETQYF. The CDR3 region has the DNA TGTGCCATCGGTGCAAACCAAGAGACCCAGTACTTC.

This sequence joins TRBV9 and TRBJ2-1; unclear D gene. Germline CDR1 and CDR2: SGDLS and YYNGEE. The CDR3 is 12 amino acids. The V and J ends lost 4 bases and 4 bases respectively, with 6 bases between them. The CDR3 loop is CASSFGYNEQFF. DNA for the CDR3: TGTGCCAGCAGCTTCGGATACAATGAGCAGTTCTTC.

The chain joins TRBV28 to TRBJ1-2, with unresolved D. Trimming cost V 5 bases and J 5 bases, with 9 bases left between them. Germline-derived CDR1 and CDR2 are MDHEN and SYDVKM. This CDR3 contains 12 residues. This CDR3 reads CASSPAGYGYTF. The CDR3 region has the DNA TGTGCCAGCAGTCCCGCGGGATATGGCTACACCTTC.